This record looks at one T cell receptor (beta chain) sequence and its context. Its antigen is unidentified. Treatment noted: roughly 11-day PBMC culture with coronavirus spike peptide pools or control peptides (ViraFEST assay). These data are taken from a study of vaccination and CD4 T cells after COVID-19. Study-level information: At a median roughly 70 days (range 14 to 241) after dose two, post-vaccine samples were obtained. The peptides that stimulated the cells were overlapping spike peptides from SARS-CoV-2, HCoV-NL63, HCoV-OC43 and HCoV-229E. Control cultures received a CEFX pool, an HIV-1 Nef pool, or no peptide.

Oncomine TCR Beta short-read sequencing was applied to DNA from cultured CD4+ T cells. Each CDR3 protein is one row after TCRdb ran MiXCR on the PCR reads. The sample lists roughly 12,000 distinct CDR3 sequences; approximately 58% were seen once. Source: CD4+ T cells from blood, cultured in vitro, taken before SARS-CoV-2 vaccination. This TCR was recovered from a human donor who had recovered from COVID-19.

The CDR3 DNA reads as TGTGCCACGGGGACTAGCGGGATATACGAGCAGTACTTC. It yields the protein CATGTSGIYEQYF. This chain uses TRBV6-1 with TRBJ2-7; 13 positions agree with TRBD2. The CDR3 loop spans 13 amino acids. Per germline, CDR1 MNHNS and CDR2 SASEGT. The J segment lost 4 bases and the V segment lost 10 bases, leaving 4 bases of the junction unmatched.